Sequencing of this T cell receptor beta chain was carried out in a study of regulatory T cells in long-lasting Graves disease. This clonotype turned up a few times. Antigen specificity is unknown. This sample's time point: newly diagnosed GD, antithyroid drugs for less than 3 months. RNA isolated from PBMCs was used to make the TCR library. Points from the study as a whole: Analyses excluded thyroid tissue, covering peripheral blood alone. Persistent disease was characterized by preferential usage of TRBV28, TRBJ1-2 and TRBJ2-5.

Sequencing libraries for TCR beta were prepared with iRepertoire HTBI primers and Arm-PCR of CDR3 regions. TCRdb called the multiplex PCR reads again in MiXCR, with one record for every CDR3 protein. The sample has about 440,000 distinct CDR3 sequences, under 15% seen once; the top ten hold over 15%. The CDR3 loop spans 13 amino acids. The germline gives CDR1 GTSNPN, CDR2 SVGIG (reference sequence). This sample also belongs to another study, concerning T cells in Graves' hyperthyroidism and ophthalmopathy. In that study: Researchers ran a first-round RT-PCR on the TCR CDR3 using the HTBI primer set. Ophthalmopathy cases were set apart from stable hyperthyroidism by a 13 V-J model.

Sequences were derived from peripheral blood mononuclear cells (PBMCs), sampled at new diagnosis, from a patient treated with antithyroid drugs. This chain links TRBV30 with TRBJ1-2; TRBD1 agrees at 7 bases. This TCR was sampled from a woman in her twenties or thirties with Graves disease. The CDR3 DNA reads as TGTGCGCTCGGGGACAGAACTAACTATGGCTACACCTTC. This codes for CALGDRTNYGYTF. Combining the CDR3 with reference TRBV30 and TRBJ1-2 gives the whole variable domain SQTIHQWPATLVQPVGSPLSLECTVEGTSNPNLYWYRQAAGRGLQLLFYSVGIGQISSEVPQNLSASRPQDRQFILSSKKLLLSDSGFYLCALGDRTNYGYTFGSGTRLTVV.